This T cell receptor beta chain was sequenced during a study of blood T cell repertoires in COVID-19. The wider study: Sites in the United States, Italy and Spain provided acute and convalescent COVID-19 samples. PBMCs, B-cell-depleted T cells, or T cells were the source of the cDNA or gDNA that made up the material.

As originally analysed: Estimation of nucleated cell counts relied on the amplification of reference gene primers. Profiled with immunoSEQ multiplex PCR; TCRdb holds only in-frame clones, not every one. V, J and clone size were drawn from that table, and D and trimming were deduced from the DNA. Of 200,000 to 250,000 clones in the sample, roughly 87% are singletons; the top ten hold over 1.5%. This clone was seen more than once but under ten times. Germline CDR1 reads MNHEY; CDR2 reads SVGEGT. The CDR3 is 16 residues long. The V and J ends lost 5 bases and 3 bases respectively, with 19 bases between them.

This receptor was taken from a man aged 35-49 years with active or convalescent COVID-19. The material sequenced was peripheral blood. The chain joins TRBV6-2 or TRBV6-3 to TRBJ1-1; D is ambiguous. CDR3 nucleotides: TGTGCCAGCAGTCCGGGTCTCTGGCGTGCTGACACTGAAGCTTTCTTT. It translates to CASSPGLWRADTEAFF.